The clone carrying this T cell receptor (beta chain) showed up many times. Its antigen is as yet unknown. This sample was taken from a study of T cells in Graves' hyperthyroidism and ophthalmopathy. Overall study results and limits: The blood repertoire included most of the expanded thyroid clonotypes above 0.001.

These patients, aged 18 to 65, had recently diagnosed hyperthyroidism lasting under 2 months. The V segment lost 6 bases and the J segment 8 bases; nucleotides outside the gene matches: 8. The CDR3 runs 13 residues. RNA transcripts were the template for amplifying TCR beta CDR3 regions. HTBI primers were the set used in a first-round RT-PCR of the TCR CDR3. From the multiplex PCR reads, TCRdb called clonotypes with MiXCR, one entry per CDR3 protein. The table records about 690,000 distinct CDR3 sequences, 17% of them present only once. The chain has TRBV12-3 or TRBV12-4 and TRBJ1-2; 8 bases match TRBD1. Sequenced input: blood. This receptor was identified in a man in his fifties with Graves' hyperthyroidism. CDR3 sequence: CASSLQGDWGYTF. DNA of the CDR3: TGTGCCAGCAGCCTACAGGGGGATTGGGGCTACACCTTC.